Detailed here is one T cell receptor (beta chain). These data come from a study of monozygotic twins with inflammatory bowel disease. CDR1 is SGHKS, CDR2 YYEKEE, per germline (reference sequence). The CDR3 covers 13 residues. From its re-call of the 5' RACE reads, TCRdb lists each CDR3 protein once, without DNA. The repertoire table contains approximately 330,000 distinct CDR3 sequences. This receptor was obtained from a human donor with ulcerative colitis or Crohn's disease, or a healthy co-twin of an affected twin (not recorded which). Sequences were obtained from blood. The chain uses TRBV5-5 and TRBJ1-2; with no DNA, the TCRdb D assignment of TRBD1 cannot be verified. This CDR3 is CASSLARGYGYTF.